The rows below give T cell receptor beta chains drawn from one sample of a study of post-analysis software for immune sequencing data. TCRdb ran MiXCR on the PCR reads and lists one entry per CDR3 protein. Here the sample spans roughly 800,000 distinct CDR3 sequences, around 50% being singletons. Sample: blood. The receptors come from a girl aged 5 to 17 with multiple sclerosis. Each CDR3 is given with its conserved first and last residue. The order of the fields is CDR3 length, V gene, J gene, clone size, D gene, CDR3 protein, CDR3 DNA. D genes are given only for firm matches. Rows may omit the clone size; those that give it use once, few, many or a size class.

16	TRBV4-2	TRBJ2-7	.	TRBD2	CASSQDGLAGNYEQYF	TGTGCCAGCAGCCAAGATGGACTAGCGGGTAACTACGAGCAGTACTTC
12	TRBV20-1	TRBJ2-7	few	TRBD2	CSAFSTSNEQYF	TGCAGTGCGTTCTCGACTAGCAACGAGCAGTACTTC
16	TRBV5-1	TRBJ2-1	.	.	CASSLAVGDSYNERFF	TGCGCCAGCAGCTTGGCCGTAGGTGACTCCTACAATGAGCGGTTCTTC
16	TRBV27	TRBJ2-1	few	.	CASSSGVYSPYNEQFF	TGTGCCAGCAGTTCTGGGGTCTATTCGCCCTATAATGAGCAGTTCTTC
12	TRBV20-1	TRBJ2-7	few	TRBD2	CSARSSGSSSYF	TGCAGTGCTAGGAGTAGCGGGAGCTCCTCGTACTTC
17	TRBV5-1	TRBJ2-5	.	TRBD1	CASSLMIVGQGAETQYF	TGCGCCAGCAGCTTGATGATCGTGGGACAGGGGGCAGAGACCCAGTACTTC
15	TRBV24-1	TRBJ2-1	.	TRBD1	CATSAEDRGYNEQFF	TGTGCCACCAGTGCTGAGGACAGGGGCTACAATGAGCAGTTCTTC
16	TRBV6-5	TRBJ2-1	.	TRBD2	CASRSPGREDYNEQFF	TGTGCCAGCAGATCCCCGGGGCGGGAGGACTACAATGAGCAGTTCTTC
13	TRBV29-1	TRBJ1-2	.	TRBD1	CSVGGQGTRGYTF	TGCAGCGTGGGAGGACAGGGGACAAGAGGCTACACCTTC
15	TRBV20-1	TRBJ2-7	few	TRBD2	CSARDFAGVSYEQYF	TGCAGTGCTCGAGACTTCGCGGGAGTCTCCTACGAGCAGTACTTC
14	TRBV7-2	TRBJ2-1	.	.	CASSMRGGGNEQFF	TGTGCCAGCAGCATGAGGGGGGGCGGCAATGAGCAGTTCTTC
18	TRBV7-2	TRBJ2-1	.	TRBD2	CASSLTGTSGGASNEQFF	TGTGCCAGCAGCTTAACAGGGACTAGCGGGGGGGCTTCCAATGAGCAGTTCTTC
17	TRBV15	TRBJ2-5	few	.	CATSRDRMRLSTTPQYF	TGTGCCACCAGCAGAGATCGAATGCGGTTATCAACTACGCCGCAGTACTTC
18	TRBV5-1	TRBJ2-1	few	.	CASSLEARAGRDYNEQFF	TGCGCCAGCAGCTTGGAGGCGAGGGCAGGACGAGACTACAATGAGCAGTTCTTC
13	TRBV29-1	TRBJ2-5	.	.	CSVEANGGKTQYF	TGCAGCGTTGAAGCGAATGGTGGAAAGACCCAGTACTTC
16	TRBV5-1	TRBJ2-7	.	.	CASSFLPGTDAYEQYF	TGCGCCAGCAGCTTTTTGCCGGGGACGGATGCCTACGAGCAGTACTTC
12	TRBV20-1	TRBJ2-7	few	.	CSAVQGTDEQYF	TGCAGTGCGGTCCAAGGGACCGACGAGCAGTACTTC
14	TRBV7-9	TRBJ2-7	.	.	CASSLDLGVYEQYF	TGTGCCAGCAGCTTAGATCTGGGGGTGTACGAGCAGTACTTC
14	TRBV20-1	TRBJ2-5	.	.	CSAASPRGQETQYF	TGCAGTGCTGCTTCCCCCCGGGGCCAAGAGACCCAGTACTTC
15	TRBV7-9	TRBJ2-1	.	TRBD2	CASSFGLAVYNEQFF	TGTGCCAGCAGCTTCGGACTAGCGGTATACAATGAGCAGTTCTTC
16	TRBV20-1	TRBJ2-1	once	TRBD2	CSAGNLGLAEYNEQFF	TGCAGTGCTGGAAACCTAGGACTAGCGGAGTACAATGAGCAGTTCTTC
18	TRBV5-1	TRBJ2-7	.	TRBD2	CASSPGLAGMGSSYEQYF	TGCGCCAGCAGCCCAGGACTAGCGGGAATGGGGAGCTCCTACGAGCAGTACTTC
13	TRBV20-1	TRBJ2-7	few	.	CSASGTAVYEQYF	TGCAGTGCTAGCGGGACCGCCGTGTACGAGCAGTACTTC
15	TRBV29-1	TRBJ1-2	.	TRBD1	CSVEDGKGGNYGYTF	TGCAGCGTTGAAGATGGTAAAGGGGGCAACTATGGCTACACCTTC
19	TRBV4-1	TRBJ1-2	.	TRBD1	CASSSNPGQGAPPNYGYTF	TGCGCCAGCAGCTCCAACCCGGGACAGGGGGCGCCCCCTAACTATGGCTACACCTTC
16	TRBV10-3	TRBJ2-1	.	.	CAISLVMTGVGNEQFF	TGTGCCATCTCCCTAGTGATGACGGGGGTAGGCAATGAGCAGTTCTTC
19	TRBV7-8	TRBJ2-3	.	.	CASSLVGLRRAESKYTQYF	TGTGCCAGCAGCTTAGTGGGTCTAAGGCGGGCAGAGTCAAAATATACGCAGTATTTT
14	TRBV7-9	TRBJ1-4	.	.	CASSSDTWSEKLFF	TGTGCCAGCAGCTCGGACACCTGGAGTGAAAAACTGTTTTTT
15	TRBV12-3/TRBV12-4	TRBJ2-1	.	TRBD2	CAGSFLAGAYNEQFF	TGTGCCGGCAGTTTCCTAGCGGGGGCCTACAATGAGCAGTTCTTC
13	TRBV29-1	TRBJ1-2	few	TRBD1	CSVNRGYPYGYTF	TGCAGCGTTAACAGGGGGTATCCCTATGGCTACACCTTC
13	TRBV11-3	TRBJ2-7	once	.	CASSQGMGFEQYF	TGTGCCAGCAGCCAGGGTATGGGCTTCGAGCAGTACTTC
15	TRBV6-5	TRBJ2-1	.	.	CASSYTGLSNNEQFF	TGTGCCAGCAGTTACACTGGGTTGTCGAACAATGAGCAGTTCTTC
16	TRBV2	TRBJ2-1	.	.	CASPQRVSNSYNEQFF	TGTGCCAGCCCTCAGAGGGTTTCAAACTCCTACAATGAGCAGTTCTTC
15	TRBV27	TRBJ2-7	.	.	CASRPGQPGSYEQYF	TGTGCCAGCAGACCAGGCCAACCGGGGTCCTACGAGCAGTACTTC
13	TRBV6-2/TRBV6-3	TRBJ1-4	.	.	CASSSRRNEKLFF	TGTGCCAGCAGTTCTCGGCGGAATGAAAAACTGTTTTTT
14	TRBV20-1	TRBJ1-2	.	TRBD1	CSADRDTGNYGYTF	TGCAGTGCCGACAGGGACACAGGGAACTATGGCTACACCTTC
13	TRBV5-1	TRBJ2-1	.	.	CASAFSGGNEQFF	TGCGCCAGCGCCTTCTCCGGAGGGAATGAGCAGTTCTTC
11	TRBV29-1	TRBJ2-3	.	.	CSVVFADTQYF	TGCAGCGTTGTTTTCGCAGATACGCAGTATTTT
14	TRBV5-6	TRBJ2-7	few	.	CASSLMLSSYEQYF	TGTGCCAGCAGCTTGATGTTAAGCTCCTACGAGCAGTACTTC
15	TRBV4-1	TRBJ2-1	.	.	CASSRDSNAYNEQFF	TGCGCCAGCAGCCGCGACAGTAATGCCTACAATGAGCAGTTCTTC
15	TRBV27	TRBJ2-7	.	TRBD1	CASSPRTGIGYEQYF	TGTGCCAGCAGTCCAAGGACAGGGATAGGCTACGAGCAGTACTTC
15	TRBV5-1	TRBJ2-1	.	.	CASSSTRWGYNEQFF	TGCGCCAGCAGCTCCACCAGATGGGGATACAATGAGCAGTTCTTC
14	TRBV28	TRBJ2-1	.	TRBD1	CASSGQGEFNEQFF	TGTGCCAGCAGCGGACAGGGGGAATTCAATGAGCAGTTCTTC
15	TRBV7-3	TRBJ2-5	.	.	CASSLSGLLGETQYF	TGTGCCAGCAGCTTAAGTGGACTATTAGGGGAGACCCAGTACTTC
15	TRBV2	TRBJ2-1	few	.	CASSEGGEPYNEQFF	TGTGCCAGCAGTGAAGGAGGGGAGCCCTACAATGAGCAGTTCTTC
16	TRBV7-2	TRBJ2-5	few	TRBD1	CASSLAGTADQETQYF	TGTGCCAGCAGCTTAGCCGGGACAGCTGATCAAGAGACCCAGTACTTC
12	TRBV7-9	TRBJ1-1	once	.	CAEGEMNTEAFF	TGTGCCGAGGGGGAAATGAACACTGAAGCTTTCTTT
14	TRBV29-1	TRBJ2-7	.	.	CSVGLQVTGREQYF	TGCAGCGTTGGACTACAGGTAACGGGGCGCGAGCAGTACTTC
15	TRBV7-2	TRBJ1-2	.	.	CASSGGHRLNYGYTF	TGTGCCAGCAGCGGAGGACACCGCCTTAACTATGGCTACACCTTC
14	TRBV29-1	TRBJ1-1	.	.	CRVRGAALNTEAFF	TGCAGAGTTCGGGGGGCAGCTCTGAACACTGAAGCTTTCTTT
16	TRBV3-1	TRBJ2-2	.	.	CASSLRRTTNTGELFF	TGTGCCAGCAGCCTACGCAGGACTACTAATACCGGGGAGCTGTTTTTT
14	TRBV2	TRBJ2-7	.	TRBD1	CATSWDRSSYEQYF	TGTGCCACCTCTTGGGACAGGAGCTCCTACGAGCAGTACTTC
16	TRBV29-1	TRBJ2-1	.	TRBD2	CSVEDGWLAGGNEQFF	TGCAGCGTTGAAGATGGTTGGCTAGCGGGAGGAAATGAGCAGTTCTTC